The source of this T cell receptor (beta chain) is a study of cytomegalovirus exposure and HLA in healthy donors. The study, taken as a whole, reports: TCR association rates varied by HLA locus in a later analysis, with DRB1 highest and HLA-C lowest. In an earlier analysis, most TCR beta V segments were productive about 87% or about 30% of the time.

A multiplex PCR was run with 60 Vbeta primers and 13 Jbeta primers. Data came from immunoSEQ multiplex PCR; TCRdb stores just in-frame clones and leaves some out. Found here are 70,000 to 95,000 clones, around 81% of them singletons; the top ten hold 2%. A remark on this clone: Its cognate antigen is unknown.

It was healthy bone marrow donors who served as donors. The CDR3 sequence is 15 residues long. Germline V gives CDR1 MNHNS, CDR2 SASEGT. Trimming removed 2 bases at V and 6 bases at J, with 14 bases between. The TCR sequence derives from a man younger than 35 in good health and CMV-seronegative. Sequencing input: PBMCs. This chain uses TRBV6-1 with TRBJ1-3; tentative D call: TRBD1 (6 bases). CDR3 DNA: TGTGCCAGCAGTGAAACAGACAGGACGATAAACACCATATATTTT. Translation gives CASSETDRTINTIYF.